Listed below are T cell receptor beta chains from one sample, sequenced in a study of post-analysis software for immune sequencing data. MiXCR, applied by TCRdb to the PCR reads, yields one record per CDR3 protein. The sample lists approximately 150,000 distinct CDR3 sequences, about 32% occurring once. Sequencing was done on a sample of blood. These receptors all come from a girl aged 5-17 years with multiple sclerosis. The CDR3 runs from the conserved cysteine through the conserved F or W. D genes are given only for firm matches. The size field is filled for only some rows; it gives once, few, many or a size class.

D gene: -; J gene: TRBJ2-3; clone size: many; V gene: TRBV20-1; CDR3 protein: CSARETTVGTQYF; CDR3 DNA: TGCAGTGCTCGGGAGACAACCGTTGGTACGCAGTATTTT
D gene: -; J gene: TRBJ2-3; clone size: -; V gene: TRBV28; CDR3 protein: CASSSLPPSSSWTDTQYF; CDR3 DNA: TGTGCCAGCAGTTCGCTCCCCCCCTCTAGCTCTTGGACAGATACGCAGTATTTT
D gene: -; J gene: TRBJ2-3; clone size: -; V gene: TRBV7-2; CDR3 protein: CASSLKGGAPTDTQYF; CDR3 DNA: TGTGCCAGCAGCTTAAAGGGGGGGGCCCCCACAGATACGCAGTATTTT
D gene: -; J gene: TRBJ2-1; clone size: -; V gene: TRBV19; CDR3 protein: CASSTPRDNEQFF; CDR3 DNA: TGTGCCAGTAGTACACCTCGGGACAATGAGCAGTTCTTC
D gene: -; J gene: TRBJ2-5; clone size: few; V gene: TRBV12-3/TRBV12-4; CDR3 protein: CASSYLPGEQYF; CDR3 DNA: TGTGCCAGCAGTTACCTCCCGGGGGAGCAGTACTTC
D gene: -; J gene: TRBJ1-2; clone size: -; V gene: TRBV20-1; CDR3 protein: CSARDGGLVYGYTF; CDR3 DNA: TGCAGTGCTAGAGATGGCGGTTTAGTCTATGGCTACACCTTC
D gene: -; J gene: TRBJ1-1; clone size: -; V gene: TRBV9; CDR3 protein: CASNVGQLNTEAFF; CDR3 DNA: TGTGCCAGCAACGTAGGACAGCTAAACACTGAAGCTTTCTTT
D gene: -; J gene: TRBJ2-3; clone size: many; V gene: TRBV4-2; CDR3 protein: CASSPAGTSRTDTQYF; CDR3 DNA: TGTGCCAGCAGCCCAGCCGGGACGAGTCGCACAGATACGCAGTATTTT
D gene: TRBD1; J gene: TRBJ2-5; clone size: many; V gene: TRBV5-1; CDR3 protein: CASSLTDRLRETQYF; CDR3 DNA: TGCGCCAGCAGCTTAACGGACAGGTTAAGGGAGACCCAGTACTTC
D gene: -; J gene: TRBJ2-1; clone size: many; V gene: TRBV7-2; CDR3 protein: CASSPTPGPRNNEQFF; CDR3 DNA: TGTGCCAGCAGCCCAACCCCGGGACCCCGTAACAATGAGCAGTTCTTC
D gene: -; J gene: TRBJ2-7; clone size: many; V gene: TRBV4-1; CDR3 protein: CASSPGGQGMYEQYF; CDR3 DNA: TGCGCCAGCAGCCCCGGTGGGCAGGGTATGTACGAGCAGTACTTC
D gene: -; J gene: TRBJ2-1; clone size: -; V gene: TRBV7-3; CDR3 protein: CASSPRVSSYNEQFF; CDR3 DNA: TGTGCCAGCAGCCCAAGAGTCAGCTCCTACAATGAGCAGTTCTTC
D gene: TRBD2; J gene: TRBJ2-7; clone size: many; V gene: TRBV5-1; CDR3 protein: CASSSRLAGDYEQYF; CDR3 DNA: TGCGCCAGCAGCTCGCGACTAGCGGGAGACTACGAGCAGTACTTC
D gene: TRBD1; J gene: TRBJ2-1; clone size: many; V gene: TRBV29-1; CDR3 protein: CSGGTGYNEQFF; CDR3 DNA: TGCAGCGGCGGGACAGGTTACAATGAGCAGTTCTTC
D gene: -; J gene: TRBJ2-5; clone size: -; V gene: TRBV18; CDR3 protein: CASSPSTIPGETQYF; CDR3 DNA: TGTGCCAGCTCACCGTCGACCATCCCGGGTGAGACCCAGTACTTC
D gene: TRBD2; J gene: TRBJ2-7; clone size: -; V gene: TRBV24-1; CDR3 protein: CATSDSRLAGDEQYF; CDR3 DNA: TGTGCCACCAGTGACTCAAGACTAGCGGGCGACGAGCAGTACTTC
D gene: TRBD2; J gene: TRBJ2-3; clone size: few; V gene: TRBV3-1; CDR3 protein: CASSQWASGGDTQYF; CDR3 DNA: TGTGCCAGCAGCCAATGGGCTAGCGGGGGAGATACGCAGTATTTT
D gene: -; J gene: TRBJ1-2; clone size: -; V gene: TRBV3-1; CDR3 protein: CAGSETGRGYGYTF; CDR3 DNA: TGTGCCGGCAGTGAGACAGGCCGAGGGTATGGCTACACCTTC
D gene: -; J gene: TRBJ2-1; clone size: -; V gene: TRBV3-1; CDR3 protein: CASSHRGNEQFF; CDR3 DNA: TGTGCCAGCAGCCACAGGGGCAATGAGCAGTTCTTC
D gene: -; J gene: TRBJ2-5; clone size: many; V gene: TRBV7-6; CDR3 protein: CASTPQGRGETQYF; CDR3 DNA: TGTGCCAGCACGCCTCAGGGGAGGGGAGAGACCCAGTACTTC
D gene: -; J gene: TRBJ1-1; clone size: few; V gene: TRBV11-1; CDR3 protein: CASSLREEAFF; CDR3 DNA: TGTGCCAGCAGCTTAAGGGAAGAAGCTTTCTTT
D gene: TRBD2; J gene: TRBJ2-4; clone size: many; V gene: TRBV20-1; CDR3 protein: CSAPYGGGDPKNIQYF; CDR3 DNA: TGCAGTGCCCCTTACGGGGGGGGCGATCCCAAAAACATTCAGTACTTC
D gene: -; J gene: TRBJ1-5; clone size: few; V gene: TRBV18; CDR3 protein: CASSPPGQPQHF; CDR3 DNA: TGTGCCAGCAGCCCTCCAGGTCAGCCCCAGCATTTT
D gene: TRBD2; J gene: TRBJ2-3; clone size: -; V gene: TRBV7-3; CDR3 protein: CASSLGSGRPDTQYF; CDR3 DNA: TGTGCCAGCAGCTTAGGTAGCGGGAGGCCAGATACGCAGTATTTT
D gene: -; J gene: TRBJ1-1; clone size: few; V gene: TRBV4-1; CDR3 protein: CASSRVQGQTEAFF; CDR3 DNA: TGCGCCAGCAGCCGAGTGCAGGGGCAAACTGAAGCTTTCTTT
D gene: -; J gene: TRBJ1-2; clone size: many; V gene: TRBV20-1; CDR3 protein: CSARDPDPGRPYGYTF; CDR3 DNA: TGCAGTGCTAGAGATCCGGATCCTGGCAGGCCCTATGGCTACACCTTC
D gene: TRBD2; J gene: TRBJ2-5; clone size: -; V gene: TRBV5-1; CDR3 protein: CASSPGTSGYQETRYF; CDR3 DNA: TGCGCCAGCAGCCCAGGGACTAGCGGGTACCAAGAGACCCGGTACTTC
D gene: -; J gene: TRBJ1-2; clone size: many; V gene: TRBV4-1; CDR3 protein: CASSQVPRTRGYTF; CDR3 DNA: TGCGCCAGCAGCCAAGTCCCCCGTACTCGGGGCTACACCTTC
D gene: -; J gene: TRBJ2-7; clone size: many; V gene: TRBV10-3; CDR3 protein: CAISDQPVGSYEQYF; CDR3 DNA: TGTGCCATCAGTGATCAACCGGTGGGGTCCTACGAGCAGTACTTC
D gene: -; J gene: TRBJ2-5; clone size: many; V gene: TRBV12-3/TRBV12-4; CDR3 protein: CASSAQTAYQETQYF; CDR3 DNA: TGTGCCAGCAGTGCCCAGACAGCGTACCAAGAGACCCAGTACTTC
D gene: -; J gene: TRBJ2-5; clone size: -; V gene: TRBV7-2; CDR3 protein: CASSLEGLIQETQYF; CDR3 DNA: TGTGCCAGCAGCTTAGAAGGTCTAATCCAAGAGACCCAGTACTTC
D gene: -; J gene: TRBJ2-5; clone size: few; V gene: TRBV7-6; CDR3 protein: CASSLWYPGISCNEQYF; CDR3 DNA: TGTGCCAGCAGCTTATGGTACCCTGGAATCTCCTGCAATGAGCAGTACTTC
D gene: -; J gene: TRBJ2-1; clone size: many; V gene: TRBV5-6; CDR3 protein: CASSLGFYEQFF; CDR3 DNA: TGTGCCAGCAGCTTAGGCTTCTATGAGCAGTTCTTC
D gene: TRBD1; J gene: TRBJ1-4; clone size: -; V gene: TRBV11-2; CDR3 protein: CASSLGTGGEKLFF; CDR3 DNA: TGTGCCAGCAGCTTAGGGACAGGGGGCGAAAAACTGTTTTTT
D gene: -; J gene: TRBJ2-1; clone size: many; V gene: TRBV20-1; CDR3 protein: CSASDVGVGYNEQFF; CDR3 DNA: TGCAGTGCTAGTGATGTAGGGGTCGGCTACAATGAGCAGTTCTTC
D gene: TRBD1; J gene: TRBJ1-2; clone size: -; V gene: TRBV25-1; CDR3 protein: CASSEISTDRYYGYTF; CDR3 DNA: TGTGCCAGCAGTGAGATATCGACGGACAGGTACTATGGCTACACCTTC
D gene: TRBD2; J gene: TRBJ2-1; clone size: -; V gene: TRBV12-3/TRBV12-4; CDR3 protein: CASWVTSGSVPGDNEQFF; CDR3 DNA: TGTGCCAGCTGGGTAACTAGCGGGAGTGTTCCGGGGGACAATGAGCAGTTCTTC
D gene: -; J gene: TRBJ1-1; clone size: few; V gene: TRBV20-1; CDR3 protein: CSATDGGTEAFF; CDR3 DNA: TGCAGTGCCACTGACGGGGGCACTGAAGCTTTCTTT
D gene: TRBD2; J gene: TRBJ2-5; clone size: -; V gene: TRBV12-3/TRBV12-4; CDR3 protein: CASSQPSGREGEQYF; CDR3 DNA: TGTGCCAGCAGCCAACCCAGCGGGAGAGAGGGTGAGCAGTACTTC
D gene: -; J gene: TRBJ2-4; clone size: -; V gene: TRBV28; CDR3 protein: CASSREAKNIQYF; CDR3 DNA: TGTGCCAGCAGCAGGGAGGCCAAAAACATTCAGTACTTC
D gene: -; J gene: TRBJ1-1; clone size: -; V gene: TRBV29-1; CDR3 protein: CSIDSSRMAFF; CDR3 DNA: TGCAGCATCGACTCGAGTCGTATGGCTTTCTTT